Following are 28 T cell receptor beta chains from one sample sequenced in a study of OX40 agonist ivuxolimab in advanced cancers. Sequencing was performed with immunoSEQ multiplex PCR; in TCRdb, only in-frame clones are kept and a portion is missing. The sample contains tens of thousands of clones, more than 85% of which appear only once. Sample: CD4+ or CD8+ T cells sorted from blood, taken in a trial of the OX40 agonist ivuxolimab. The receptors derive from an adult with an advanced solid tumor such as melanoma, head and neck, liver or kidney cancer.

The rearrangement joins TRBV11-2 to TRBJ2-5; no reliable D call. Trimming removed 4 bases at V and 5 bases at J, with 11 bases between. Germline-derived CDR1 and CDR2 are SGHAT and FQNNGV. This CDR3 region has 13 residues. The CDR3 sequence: CASSSSRRETQYF. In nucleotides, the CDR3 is TGTGCCAGCAGCTCCTCCCGGCGGGAGACCCAGTACTTC.

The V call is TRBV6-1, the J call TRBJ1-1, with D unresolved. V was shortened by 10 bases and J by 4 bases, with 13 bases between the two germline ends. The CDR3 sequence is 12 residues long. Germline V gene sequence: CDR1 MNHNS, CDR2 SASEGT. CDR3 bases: TGTGCCACCCGGGTCCTGGGCACTGAAGCTTTCTTT. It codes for CATRVLGTEAFF.

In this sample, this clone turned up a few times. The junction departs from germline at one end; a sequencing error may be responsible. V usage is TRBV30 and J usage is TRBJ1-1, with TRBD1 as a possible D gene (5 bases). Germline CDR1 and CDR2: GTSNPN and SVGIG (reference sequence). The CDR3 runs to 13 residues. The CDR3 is CAWIRGAGSGGIF. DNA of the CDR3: TGTGCCTGGATCCGAGGGGCGGGGAGCGGAGGGATCTTT.

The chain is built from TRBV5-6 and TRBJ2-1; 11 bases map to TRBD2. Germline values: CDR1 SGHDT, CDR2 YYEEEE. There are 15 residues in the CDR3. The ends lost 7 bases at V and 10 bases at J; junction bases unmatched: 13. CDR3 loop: CASELGASGGTEQFF. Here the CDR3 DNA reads TGTGCCAGCGAGCTTGGGGCTAGCGGGGGGACCGAGCAGTTCTTC.

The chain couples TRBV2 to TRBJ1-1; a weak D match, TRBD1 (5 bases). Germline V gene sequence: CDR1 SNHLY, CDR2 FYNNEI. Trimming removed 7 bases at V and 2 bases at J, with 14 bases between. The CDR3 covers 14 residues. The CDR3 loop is CASTGGTYNTEAFF. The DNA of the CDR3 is TGTGCCAGCACGGGGGGAACCTACAACACTGAAGCTTTCTTT.

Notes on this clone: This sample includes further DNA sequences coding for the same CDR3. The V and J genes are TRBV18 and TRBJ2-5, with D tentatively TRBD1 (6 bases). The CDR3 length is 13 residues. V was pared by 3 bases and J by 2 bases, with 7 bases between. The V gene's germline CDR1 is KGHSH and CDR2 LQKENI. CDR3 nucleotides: TGTGCCAGCTCACCTGGACAGCAAGAGACCCAGTACTTC. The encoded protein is CASSPGQQETQYF.

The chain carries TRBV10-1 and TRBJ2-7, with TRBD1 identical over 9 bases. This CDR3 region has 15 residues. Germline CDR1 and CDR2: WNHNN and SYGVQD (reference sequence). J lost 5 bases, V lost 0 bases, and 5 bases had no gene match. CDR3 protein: CASSESGTGYNEQYF. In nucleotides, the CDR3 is TGCGCCAGCAGTGAGTCCGGGACAGGGTACAACGAGCAGTACTTC.

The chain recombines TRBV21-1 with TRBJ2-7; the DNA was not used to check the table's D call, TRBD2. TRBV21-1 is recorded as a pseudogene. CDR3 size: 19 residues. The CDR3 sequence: CASSKVDRGTSGRGYEQYF. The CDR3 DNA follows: TGTGCCAGCAGCAAAGTTGATCGCGGGACTAGCGGGAGAGGCTACGAGCAGTACTTC.

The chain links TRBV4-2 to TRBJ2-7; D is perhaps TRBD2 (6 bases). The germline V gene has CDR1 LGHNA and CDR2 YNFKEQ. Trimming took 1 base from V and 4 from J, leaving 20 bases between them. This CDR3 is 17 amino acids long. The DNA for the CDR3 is TGTGCCAGCAGCCAAGGGGAACAGAGACTAGTTGGTTACGAGCAGTACTTC. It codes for CASSQGEQRLVGYEQYF.

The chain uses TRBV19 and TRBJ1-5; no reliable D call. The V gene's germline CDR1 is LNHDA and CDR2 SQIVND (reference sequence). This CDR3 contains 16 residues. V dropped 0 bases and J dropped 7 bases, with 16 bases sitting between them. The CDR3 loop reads CASSIDQIRPGQPQHF. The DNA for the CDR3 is TGTGCCAGTAGTATAGATCAGATACGACCCGGGCAGCCCCAGCATTTT.

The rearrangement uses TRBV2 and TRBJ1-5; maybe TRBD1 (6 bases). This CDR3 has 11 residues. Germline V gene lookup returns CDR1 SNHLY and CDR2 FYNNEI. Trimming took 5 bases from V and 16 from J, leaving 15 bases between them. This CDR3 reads CASSWDKGLHF. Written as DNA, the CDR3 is TGTGCCAGCAGTTGGGACAAGGGACTCCATTTT.

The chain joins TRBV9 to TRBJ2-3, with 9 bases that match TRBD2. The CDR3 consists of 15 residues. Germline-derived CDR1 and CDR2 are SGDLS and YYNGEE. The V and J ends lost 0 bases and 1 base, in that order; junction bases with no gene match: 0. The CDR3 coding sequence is TGTGCCAGCAGCGTAGGGACTAGCGGCACAGATACGCAGTATTTT. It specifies CASSVGTSGTDTQYF.

The CDR3 region is CASLSGNTIYF. CDR3 DNA sequence: TGTGCCAGCCTCTCTGGAAACACCATATATTTT. The chain carries TRBV2 and TRBJ1-3; D unresolved. Germline values: CDR1 SNHLY, CDR2 FYNNEI. This CDR3 has 11 residues. V lost 8 bases and J 0 bases, leaving 2 bases between the germline ends.

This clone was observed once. DNA of the CDR3: TGTGCCAGCAGCTTAGACAGGGGGACGGGTGGCTACACCTTC. As protein: CASSLDRGTGGYTF. The V and J genes are TRBV7-2 and TRBJ1-2; 8 bases match TRBD1. The junction had 5 bases not matched to a gene; V was cut back by 1 base and J by 7 bases. Germline V lookup: CDR1 SGHTA, CDR2 FQGNSA. This CDR3 spans 14 amino acids.

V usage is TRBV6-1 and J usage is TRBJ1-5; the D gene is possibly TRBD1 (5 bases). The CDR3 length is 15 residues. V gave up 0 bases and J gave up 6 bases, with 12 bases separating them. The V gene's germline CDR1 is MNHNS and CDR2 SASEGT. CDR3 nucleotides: TGTGCCAGCAGTGAAGCGGGGGGGGGAAGTCAGCCCCAGCATTTT. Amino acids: CASSEAGGGSQPQHF.

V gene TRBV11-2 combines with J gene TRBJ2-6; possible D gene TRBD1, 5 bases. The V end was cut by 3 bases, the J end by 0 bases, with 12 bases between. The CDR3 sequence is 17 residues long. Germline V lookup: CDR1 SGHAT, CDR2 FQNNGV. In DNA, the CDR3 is TGTGCCAGCAGCTTTCGACAGCCTCTCTCTGGGGCCAACGTCCTGACTTTC. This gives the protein CASSFRQPLSGANVLTF.

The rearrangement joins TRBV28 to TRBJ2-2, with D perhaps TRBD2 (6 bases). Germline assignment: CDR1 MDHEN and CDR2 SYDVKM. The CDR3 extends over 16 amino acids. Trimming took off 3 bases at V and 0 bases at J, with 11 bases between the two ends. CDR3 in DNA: TGTGCCAGCAGTTTGTCGGAGGGGACGAACACCGGGGAGCTGTTTTTT. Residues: CASSLSEGTNTGELFF.

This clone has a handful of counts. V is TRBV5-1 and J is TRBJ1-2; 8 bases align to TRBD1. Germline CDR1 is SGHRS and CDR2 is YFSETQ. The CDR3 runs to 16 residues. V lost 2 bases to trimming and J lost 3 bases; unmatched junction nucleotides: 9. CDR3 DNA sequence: TGCGCCAGCAGCTTAGGACAGGGCCAGTCCCACTATGGCTACACCTTC. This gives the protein CASSLGQGQSHYGYTF.

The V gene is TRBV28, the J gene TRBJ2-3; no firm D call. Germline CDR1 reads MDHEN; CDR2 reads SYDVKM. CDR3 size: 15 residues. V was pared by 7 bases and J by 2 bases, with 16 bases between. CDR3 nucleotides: TGTGCCAGCACCGGAAATAGCCGACCCACAGATACGCAGTATTTT. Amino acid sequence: CASTGNSRPTDTQYF.

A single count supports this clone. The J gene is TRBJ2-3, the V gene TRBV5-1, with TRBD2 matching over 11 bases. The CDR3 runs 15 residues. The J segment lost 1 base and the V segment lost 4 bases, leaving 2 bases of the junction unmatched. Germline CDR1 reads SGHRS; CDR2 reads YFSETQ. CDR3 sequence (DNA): TGCGCCAGCAGCCAACTAGCGGGGGGCACAGATACGCAGTATTTT. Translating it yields CASSQLAGGTDTQYF.

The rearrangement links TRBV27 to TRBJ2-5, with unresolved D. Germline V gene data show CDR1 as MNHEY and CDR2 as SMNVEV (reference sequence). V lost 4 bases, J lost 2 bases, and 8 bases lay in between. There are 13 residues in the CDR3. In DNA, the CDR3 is TGTGCCAGCAGTTCATACCAGCAAGAGACCCAGTACTTC. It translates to CASSSYQQETQYF.

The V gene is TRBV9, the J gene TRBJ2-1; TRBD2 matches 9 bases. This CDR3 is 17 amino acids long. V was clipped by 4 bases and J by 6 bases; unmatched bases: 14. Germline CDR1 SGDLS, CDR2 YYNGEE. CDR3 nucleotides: TGTGCCAGCAGCCCTCGACTAGCGGTCCAGGCGGGCAATGAGCAGTTCTTC. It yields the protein CASSPRLAVQAGNEQFF.

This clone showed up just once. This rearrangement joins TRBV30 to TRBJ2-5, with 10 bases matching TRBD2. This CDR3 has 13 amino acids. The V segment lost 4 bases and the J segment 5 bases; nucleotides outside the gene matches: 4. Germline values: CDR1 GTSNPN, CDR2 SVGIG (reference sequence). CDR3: CAWTSGSSETQYF. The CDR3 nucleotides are TGTGCCTGGACTAGCGGGAGTAGCGAGACCCAGTACTTC.

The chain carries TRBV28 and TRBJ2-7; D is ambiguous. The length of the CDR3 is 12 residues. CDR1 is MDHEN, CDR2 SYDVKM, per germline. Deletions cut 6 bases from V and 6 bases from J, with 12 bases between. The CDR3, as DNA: TGTGCCAGCAGCCCATCCTTAGGCGAGCAGTACTTC. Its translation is CASSPSLGEQYF.

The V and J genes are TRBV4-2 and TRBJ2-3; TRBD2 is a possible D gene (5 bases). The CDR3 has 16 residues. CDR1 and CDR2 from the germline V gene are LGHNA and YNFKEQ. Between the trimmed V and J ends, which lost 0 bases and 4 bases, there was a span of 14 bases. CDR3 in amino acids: CASSQEGLGVSDTQYF. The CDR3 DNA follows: TGTGCCAGCAGCCAAGAGGGCCTCGGGGTGTCAGATACGCAGTATTTT.

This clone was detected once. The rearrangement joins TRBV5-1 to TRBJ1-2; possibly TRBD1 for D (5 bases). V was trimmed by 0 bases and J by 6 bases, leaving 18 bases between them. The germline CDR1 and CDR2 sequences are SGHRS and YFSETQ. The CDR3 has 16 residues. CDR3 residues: CASSLGMEGRQNGYTF. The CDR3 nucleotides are TGCGCCAGCAGCTTGGGGATGGAGGGACGACAAAATGGCTACACCTTC.

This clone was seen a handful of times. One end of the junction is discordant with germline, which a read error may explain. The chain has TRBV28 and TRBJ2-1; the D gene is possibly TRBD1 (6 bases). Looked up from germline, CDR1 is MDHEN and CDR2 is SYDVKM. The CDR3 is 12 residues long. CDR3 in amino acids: CASTGWDNEQFF. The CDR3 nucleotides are TGTGCGAGCACAGGGTGGGACAATGAGCAGTTCTTC.

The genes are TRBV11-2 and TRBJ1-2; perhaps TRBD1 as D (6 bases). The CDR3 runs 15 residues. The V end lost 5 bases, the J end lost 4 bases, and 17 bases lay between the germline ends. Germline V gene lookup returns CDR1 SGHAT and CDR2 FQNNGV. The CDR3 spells CASSAGTNYLYGYTF. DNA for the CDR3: TGTGCCAGCAGCGCCGGGACAAACTACCTCTATGGCTACACCTTC.